This is a list of T cell receptor beta chains from one sample in a study of CXCR3-negative and CXCR3-positive naive CD8 T cells. TCRdb reanalyzed the 5' RACE reads, giving one entry per CDR3 protein sequence and no DNA. The table lists about 50,000 distinct CDR3 sequences. The sample consisted of naive CXCR3+ CD8+ T cells from blood. All receptors come from a human donor in good health. Some clones in this sample may be carry-over from other donors' samples. Each CDR3 is given with its conserved first and last residue. Each record gives: J gene, V gene, CDR3 protein.

j_gene: TRBJ2-4; v_gene: TRBV4-1; CDR3aa: CASSQDDSGPLAKNIQYF
j_gene: TRBJ1-5; v_gene: TRBV7-6; CDR3aa: CASSLLSGFGQPQHF
j_gene: TRBJ2-3; v_gene: TRBV12-3/TRBV12-4; CDR3aa: CASRRQGGFFTDTQYF
j_gene: TRBJ2-7; v_gene: TRBV14; CDR3aa: CASSQAPKPYEQYF
j_gene: TRBJ2-1; v_gene: TRBV2; CDR3aa: CASRPLAGGINEQFF
j_gene: TRBJ2-7; v_gene: TRBV7-9; CDR3aa: CASSLGVPYEQYF
j_gene: TRBJ1-1; v_gene: TRBV7-7; CDR3aa: CASSLSANTEAFF
j_gene: TRBJ2-1; v_gene: TRBV14; CDR3aa: CASSQEFLLINEQFF
j_gene: TRBJ2-7; v_gene: TRBV5-1; CDR3aa: CASSLPGDLYEQYF
j_gene: TRBJ2-5; v_gene: TRBV11-3; CDR3aa: CASSSRTDQETQYF
j_gene: TRBJ2-1; v_gene: TRBV4-2; CDR3aa: CASSPEPRLAGGWEQFF
j_gene: TRBJ1-6; v_gene: TRBV9; CDR3aa: CASSTGQGGSPLHF
j_gene: TRBJ1-5; v_gene: TRBV6-5; CDR3aa: CASSYSISKNQPQHF
j_gene: TRBJ2-5; v_gene: TRBV28; CDR3aa: CASSVGVGETQYF
j_gene: TRBJ2-7; v_gene: TRBV7-2; CDR3aa: CASSSGLASEQYF
j_gene: TRBJ1-4; v_gene: TRBV29-1; CDR3aa: CSVVGDPGGEKLFF
j_gene: TRBJ2-3; v_gene: TRBV19; CDR3aa: CASSLRTSGSTDTQYF
j_gene: TRBJ2-5; v_gene: TRBV29-1; CDR3aa: CSVEGGQAFQETQYF
j_gene: TRBJ2-2; v_gene: TRBV4-1; CDR3aa: CASSVAGDTGELFF
j_gene: TRBJ2-1; v_gene: TRBV29-1; CDR3aa: CSVGAGNNEQFF
j_gene: TRBJ2-5; v_gene: TRBV10-3; CDR3aa: CAISEKRAGTPETQYF
j_gene: TRBJ2-1; v_gene: TRBV7-9; CDR3aa: CVSSLALAGVSYNEQFF
j_gene: TRBJ2-7; v_gene: TRBV27; CDR3aa: CASSRAGGEQYF
j_gene: TRBJ2-1; v_gene: TRBV7-6; CDR3aa: CASTQGTSGVNEQFF
j_gene: TRBJ1-1; v_gene: TRBV7-6; CDR3aa: CASSLESRTEAFF
j_gene: TRBJ2-1; v_gene: TRBV6-5; CDR3aa: CASSFRNNEQFF
j_gene: TRBJ2-3; v_gene: TRBV11-2; CDR3aa: CASSLVADTQYF
j_gene: TRBJ2-1; v_gene: TRBV7-9; CDR3aa: CASSARDSYNEQFF
j_gene: TRBJ2-5; v_gene: TRBV10-3; CDR3aa: CATARGQIQETQYF
j_gene: TRBJ2-5; v_gene: TRBV20-1; CDR3aa: CSAKVTLAGVRETQYF
j_gene: TRBJ1-5; v_gene: TRBV7-9; CDR3aa: CASSEERLNQPQHF
j_gene: TRBJ2-1; v_gene: TRBV5-1; CDR3aa: CASREDRVGYNEQFF
j_gene: TRBJ1-1; v_gene: TRBV7-9; CDR3aa: CASSPTSEAFF
j_gene: TRBJ2-2; v_gene: TRBV25-1; CDR3aa: CASTLRAGELFF
j_gene: TRBJ2-2; v_gene: TRBV28; CDR3aa: CASTPLEGAWTGELFF
j_gene: TRBJ1-2; v_gene: TRBV7-9; CDR3aa: CASSFSRQLYGYTF
j_gene: TRBJ2-3; v_gene: TRBV4-1; CDR3aa: CASSPGYSHTDTQYF
j_gene: TRBJ1-3; v_gene: TRBV6-5; CDR3aa: CASSYSYRDPVYF
j_gene: TRBJ2-7; v_gene: TRBV14; CDR3aa: CASSQTGGREQYF
j_gene: TRBJ2-2; v_gene: TRBV11-3; CDR3aa: CASSLRDRRNTGELFF
j_gene: TRBJ2-4; v_gene: TRBV24-1; CDR3aa: CATSDFGTGPMEQYF
j_gene: TRBJ1-3; v_gene: TRBV4-1; CDR3aa: CASSRPRTPSSGNTIYF
j_gene: TRBJ2-1; v_gene: TRBV20-1; CDR3aa: CSARDRTSGSESYNEQFF
j_gene: TRBJ2-1; v_gene: TRBV20-1; CDR3aa: CSARAQQGTYNEQFF
j_gene: TRBJ2-1; v_gene: TRBV5-1; CDR3aa: CASSGWDRGDNEQFF
j_gene: TRBJ1-5; v_gene: TRBV4-2; CDR3aa: CASSQDRQYSNQPQHF
j_gene: TRBJ2-5; v_gene: TRBV10-3; CDR3aa: CAISDEGTAEETQYF
j_gene: TRBJ2-7; v_gene: TRBV4-2; CDR3aa: CASSPSEGRYEQYF
j_gene: TRBJ2-3; v_gene: TRBV27; CDR3aa: CASSLLGTSSTDTQYF